The clone carrying this TCR beta chain was counted many times. Its specificity is not known. This sample stems from a study of T-cell memory formation after mild COVID-19. There are 12 residues in the CDR3. Germline V lookup: CDR1 SNHLY, CDR2 FYNNEI. Trimming took 0 bases from V and 11 from J; bases not matched to a gene: 3. The study's findings and limits: The study found balanced CD4/CD8 in clones contracting day 15 to 85 and a CD4+ lean in later expanders. Pre-infection memory showed some responding clones, and this suggested that cross-reactive memory joined.

TCRdb reprocessed the 5' RACE reads via MiXCR and lists one record per CDR3 protein. The sample consists of under 450,000 distinct CDR3 sequences, less than 25% of them appearing once. This chain uses TRBV2 with TRBJ2-7, with 8 positions matching TRBD1. The clonotype originates from a young man who had mild COVID-19 (a few samples of this study predate the infection). Cell type and time point are not known. Input material: PBMCs or a T cell subset sorted from them (not recorded which). The CDR3 DNA reads TGTGCCAGCAGTGAAGCCCAGGGGGCAGAGTACTTC. The encoded protein is CASSEAQGAEYF.